Presented here are 17 T cell receptor beta chains from one specimen sequenced in a study of neurological immune-mediated disorders. TCRdb analysed the 5' RACE reads with MiXCR anew, one entry per CDR3 protein. The table records around 38,000 distinct CDR3 sequences, about 14% of them present only once. Sequenced sample: CD4+ T cells from blood. Every receptor here comes from a woman aged 60-75 years with HTLV-1-associated myelopathy (HAM/TSP).

This clonotype was picked up many times. The CDR3 DNA reads TGTGCCAGCAGCTTAGTGGTAGGGGACCTGGACTATGGCTACACCTTC. As protein: CASSLVVGDLDYGYTF. The gene calls are TRBV7-8 and TRBJ1-2; possibly TRBD1 for D (5 bases). In germline, CDR1 is SGHVS, CDR2 FQNEAQ. CDR3 length: 16 residues. V was trimmed by 1 base and J by 3 bases, leaving 15 bases between them.

The sample holds many counts of this clonotype. The chain couples TRBV6-5 to TRBJ1-1; D is undetermined. V lost 5 bases, J lost 6 bases, and 16 bases lay in between. Germline V gene sequence: CDR1 MNHEY, CDR2 SVGAGI. CDR3 size: 14 residues. CDR3 nucleotide sequence: TGTGCCAGCAGTCGAGACCGCCTTTTGGCTGAAGCTTTCTTT. It yields the protein CASSRDRLLAEAFF.

This clonotype was seen at least ten times. The genes are TRBV11-2 and TRBJ2-7, with 10 bases identical to TRBD2. The germline V gene has CDR1 SGHAT and CDR2 FQNNGV. CDR3 length: 13 amino acids. V lost 6 bases, J lost 1 base, and 0 bases stayed unmatched. The CDR3 nucleotides are TGTGCCAGCAGGGGACTAGCGTCCTACGAGCAGTACTTC. This sequence encodes CASRGLASYEQYF.

This clonotype was counted at least ten times. This chain joins TRBV6-6 and TRBJ1-1, with D perhaps matching TRBD1 (5 bases). This CDR3 spans 14 amino acids. Germline V gene data show CDR1 as MNHNY and CDR2 as SVGAGI (reference sequence). Between the trimmed V and J ends, which lost 7 bases and 1 base, there was a span of 13 bases. The DNA of the CDR3 is TGTGCCAGCACTATGGACACTACGAACACTGAAGCTTTCTTT. Translation: CASTMDTTNTEAFF.

Many counts were recorded for this clonotype. V usage is TRBV10-3 and J usage is TRBJ2-2, with 9 bases fitting TRBD2. CDR1 is ENHRY and CDR2 is SYGVKD in the germline V gene. With V trimmed by 3 bases and J by 3 bases, 5 bases remained unmatched. The CDR3 spans 16 residues. CDR3 region: CAISDAGGPDTGELFF. DNA for the CDR3: TGTGCCATCAGTGATGCGGGGGGGCCCGACACCGGGGAGCTGTTTTTT.

This clonotype was found many times. The gene calls are TRBV20-1 and TRBJ2-2; 8 nucleotides match TRBD1. This CDR3 contains 16 residues. Unmatched junction bases numbered 14, after V lost 6 bases and J lost 5 bases. Per germline, CDR1 DFQATT and CDR2 SNEGSKA (reference sequence). The CDR3 loop is CSARPGGVLVTGELFF. CDR3 sequence (DNA): TGCAGTGCCCGGCCAGGGGGCGTGTTGGTGACCGGGGAGCTGTTTTTT.

This clonotype was seen ten or more times. The chain employs TRBV5-1 and TRBJ2-5; 8 bases align to TRBD2. There are 16 residues in the CDR3. With 4 bases clipped from V and 4 bases from J, the junction kept 12 bases outside the gene matches. Germline lookup yields CDR1 SGHRS and CDR2 YFSETQ. Here the CDR3 reads CASSRRGGATSETQYF. CDR3 DNA: TGCGCCAGCAGCAGACGGGGGGGAGCGACCTCAGAGACCCAGTACTTC. Looking up the rest from reference TRBV5-1 and TRBJ2-5 gives the full variable domain: KAGVTQTPRYLIKTRGQQVTLSCSPISGHRSVSWYQQTPGQGLQFLFEYFSETQRNKGNFPGRFSGRQFSNSRSEMNVSTLELGDSALYLCASSRRGGATSETQYFGPGTRLLVL.

This clonotype has ten or more counts. CDR3 in amino acids: CSAEVQGKGNTIYF. The CDR3 DNA reads TGCAGTGCCGAAGTACAGGGAAAGGGAAACACCATATATTTT. The V gene is TRBV20-1, the J gene TRBJ1-3; TRBD1 might be the D (6 bases). The CDR3 runs 14 residues. Germline CDR1 reads DFQATT; CDR2 reads SNEGSKA (reference sequence). The V end lost 6 bases, the J end lost 4 bases, and 16 bases lay between the germline ends.

This clonotype has at least ten counts. The rearrangement joins TRBV7-2 to TRBJ2-3, with D perhaps matching TRBD2 (6 bases). Germline lookup yields CDR1 SGHTA and CDR2 FQGNSA. The germline V and J ends were trimmed by 6 bases and 1 base, with 14 bases remaining between them. The CDR3 loop spans 15 amino acids. The CDR3 region has the DNA TGTGCCAGCAGTTATAGCGGACCGGGCACAGATACGCAGTATTTT. This encodes CASSYSGPGTDTQYF.

This clonotype was recorded at least ten times. V usage is TRBV3-1 and J usage is TRBJ2-7, with 7 bases fitting TRBD2. Per germline, CDR1 LGHDT and CDR2 YNNKEL (reference sequence). The CDR3 contains 15 residues. J gave up 8 bases and V 1 base, and 11 bases lay outside the gene matches. The DNA for the CDR3 is TGTGCCAGCAGCCAAGGCTGGGAGGGGATGAGAAAGCAGTACTTC. Its translation: CASSQGWEGMRKQYF.

This clonotype was recorded at least ten times. The chain has TRBV5-1 and TRBJ1-1; TRBD1 matches at 9 bases. CDR3 length: 15 residues. Per the germline V gene, CDR1 is SGHRS and CDR2 is YFSETQ. J was trimmed by 0 bases and V by 3 bases; bases with no gene match: 3. This CDR3 reads CASSWGQGMNTEAFF. The CDR3 DNA sequence: TGCGCCAGCAGCTGGGGACAGGGAATGAACACTGAAGCTTTCTTT. The full variable domain, its missing parts supplied by reference TRBV5-1 and TRBJ1-1, is KAGVTQTPRYLIKTRGQQVTLSCSPISGHRSVSWYQQTPGQGLQFLFEYFSETQRNKGNFPGRFSGRQFSNSRSEMNVSTLELGDSALYLCASSWGQGMNTEAFFGQGTRLTVV.

This clonotype has at least ten counts. The chain combines TRBV5-1 with TRBJ2-7; possible D gene TRBD2, 5 bases. The CDR3 is 13 amino acids. V was shortened by 4 bases and J by 3 bases, with 11 bases between the two germline ends. CDR1 is SGHRS, CDR2 YFSETQ, per germline. As DNA, the CDR3 is TGCGCCAGCAGCAGAGCGGACGGCTACGAGCAGTACTTC. This codes for CASSRADGYEQYF.

The chain uses TRBV5-1 and TRBJ2-5; D not certain. The CDR3 is made up of 15 amino acids. The germline V gene has CDR1 SGHRS and CDR2 YFSETQ. Between the trimmed V and J ends, which lost 1 base and 2 bases, there was a span of 12 bases. CDR3 protein: CASSLTPAAQETQYF. The CDR3 region has the DNA TGCGCCAGCAGCTTGACCCCGGCAGCTCAAGAGACCCAGTACTTC.

CDR3 sequence: CASSFPGLEETQYF. CDR3 nucleotides: TGTGCCAGCAGCTTCCCAGGGTTGGAGGAGACCCAGTACTTC. The genes are TRBV5-6 and TRBJ2-5, with D maybe TRBD1 (5 bases). CDR1 is SGHDT and CDR2 is YYEEEE in the germline V gene. This CDR3 contains 14 residues. V shed 2 bases and J shed 5 bases, with 13 bases lying between them.

This clonotype has a count of ten or more. The chain couples TRBV3-1 to TRBJ2-7; 7 bases fit TRBD1. There are 16 residues in the CDR3. V lost 0 bases to trimming and J lost 4 bases; unmatched junction nucleotides: 9. Germline CDR1 reads LGHDT; CDR2 reads YNNKEL (reference sequence). CDR3 nucleotides: TGTGCCAGCAGCCAAGACGAGGGGGCGATTAAGTACGAGCAGTACTTC. This encodes CASSQDEGAIKYEQYF.

This clonotype occurred a few times. The chain carries TRBV12-3 or TRBV12-4 and TRBJ2-1; 9 bases map to TRBD2. V was pared by 6 bases and J by 7 bases, with 4 bases of the junction left unmatched. The CDR3 contains 13 residues. CDR3: CASSRLAENEQFF. CDR3 nucleotide sequence: TGTGCCAGCAGCCGACTAGCGGAAAATGAGCAGTTCTTC.

This clonotype was seen many times. The V and J genes are TRBV20-1 and TRBJ1-2, with TRBD1 as a possible D gene (5 bases). CDR1 and CDR2 from the germline V gene are DFQATT and SNEGSKA (reference sequence). V shed 0 bases and J shed 4 bases, with 27 bases lying between them. The CDR3 has 19 amino acids. The CDR3 region has the DNA TGCAGTGCTAGAGATCGTGGGGGGACGTGGGGGGGTGTATCCTATGGCTACACCTTC. Its translation is CSARDRGGTWGGVSYGYTF.